This T cell receptor beta chain was found in a study of vaccination and CD4 T cells after COVID-19. Study in general: Stimulation used overlapping spike peptides from SARS-CoV-2, HCoV-NL63, HCoV-OC43 and HCoV-229E. Findings of the study overall: Convalescent patients saw a median 86.3% of their reactive clones show up only after vaccination.

The Oncomine TCR Beta short-read assay was applied to DNA of cultured CD4+ T cells. Investigators obtained genomic DNA by extraction from cultured CD4+ T cells. TCRdb fed the PCR reads into MiXCR, producing one record per CDR3 protein. This table holds over 15,000 distinct CDR3 sequences, 35% to 45% found once. The CDR3 totals 17 residues. Treatment given: roughly 10-day PBMC culture with coronavirus spike peptide pools or control peptides (ViraFEST assay). In regard to this clonotype: Its target is not known.

The clonotype comes from a human donor who received a COVID-19 vaccine. This chain links TRBV12-2 with TRBJ2-3; the table calls TRBD1, which could not be checked here. TRBV12-2 is shown as a pseudogene. The material sequenced was CD4+ T cells from blood, cultured in vitro, taken before SARS-CoV-2 vaccination. The DNA of the CDR3 is TGTGCAAGTCGCTTAGTGGGAACGGGACACCGCACAGATACGCAGTATTTT. As protein: CASRLVGTGHRTDTQYF.